Below, one T cell receptor (beta chain) is given with its context. Its antigen is unidentified. Libraries were prepared by immunoSEQ multiplex PCR; TCRdb keeps only in-frame clonotypes and omits some of them. The sample yields some 150,000 clones, around 90% seen once. V was clipped by 1 base and J by 0 bases; unmatched bases: 2. The CDR3 sequence is 16 residues long. Germline V gene sequence: CDR1 MDHEN, CDR2 SYDVKM. This specimen comes from a study of T cell responses to AZD1222 COVID-19 vaccine. Findings and caveats of the study: Nearly half of spike-specific TCRs reportedly target variant regions that are unmutated in the B.1.351 and B.1.1.7 variants. Donors, mostly white British, included more females; clonal diversity was possibly underestimated. None of the repertoires were sampled until the peak T cell response had passed. The study found Spike-specific TCR breadth and depth rose after two AZD1222 doses.

This TCR derives from an adult who received the MenACWY meningococcal vaccine as a control. Sequences were derived from peripheral blood, sampled 28 days after the second dose of the MenACWY control vaccine. The chain employs TRBV28 and TRBJ2-3; 9 bases fit TRBD1. CDR3 region: CASSLFTGGSTDTQYF. CDR3 nucleotide sequence: TGTGCCAGCAGTTTATTTACAGGGGGCAGCACAGATACGCAGTATTTT.